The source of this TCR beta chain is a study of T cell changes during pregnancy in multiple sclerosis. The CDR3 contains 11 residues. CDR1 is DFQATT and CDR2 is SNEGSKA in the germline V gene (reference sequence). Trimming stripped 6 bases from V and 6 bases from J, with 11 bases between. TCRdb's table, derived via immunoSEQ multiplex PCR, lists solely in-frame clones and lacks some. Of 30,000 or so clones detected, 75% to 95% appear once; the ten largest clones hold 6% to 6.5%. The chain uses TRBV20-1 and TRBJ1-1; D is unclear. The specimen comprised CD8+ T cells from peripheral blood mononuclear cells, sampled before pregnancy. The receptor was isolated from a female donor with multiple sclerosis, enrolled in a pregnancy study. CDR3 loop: CSALEGSEAFF. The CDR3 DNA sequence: TGCAGTGCCCTGGAGGGATCTGAAGCTTTCTTT.